What follows are 10 T cell receptor beta chains derived from one specimen sequenced in a study of response to subunit inactivated influenza vaccine. MiXCR was run by TCRdb on the RT-PCR reads, yielding one entry per CDR3 protein. Counted here are 300,000 to 350,000 distinct CDR3 sequences, 22% occurring once; the ten biggest clones make up about 9.3%. Specimen: PBMCs from blood, collected less than 22 months after vaccination. Every receptor here comes from a man aged 45 to 75 who received an inactivated influenza vaccine.

This chain joins TRBV7-2 and TRBJ1-2; 8 bases are shared with TRBD1. The trim removed 5 bases at V and 7 bases at J, leaving 6 bases unmatched. The CDR3 loop spans 13 amino acids. Germline loops: CDR1 SGHTA, CDR2 FQGNSA. The CDR3 protein is CASSLDRETGYTF. The CDR3 DNA sequence: TGTGCCAGCAGCCTGGACAGGGAGACTGGCTACACCTTC.

The table lists this clonotype with many counts. J is TRBJ1-5 and V is TRBV20-1; a weak D match, TRBD1 (6 bases). Germline V gene lookup returns CDR1 DFQATT and CDR2 SNEGSKA (reference sequence). This CDR3 comprises 17 residues. Deletions cut 0 bases from V and 0 bases from J, with 15 bases between. The CDR3 is CSARERGKSFSNQPQHF. In DNA, the CDR3 is TGCAGTGCTAGAGAAAGGGGGAAATCTTTTAGCAATCAGCCCCAGCATTTT.

This clonotype was seen only a few times. The V and J genes are TRBV5-5 and TRBJ1-5; 11 bases agree with TRBD1. CDR3 size: 16 residues. V lost 5 bases, J lost 7 bases, and 11 bases stayed unmatched. CDR1 SGHKS and CDR2 YYEKEE come from the germline V gene (reference sequence). In nucleotides, the CDR3 is TGTGCCAGCAGTCACAACTCCTGGACAGGGGGCCAGCCCCAGCATTTT. Protein sequence: CASSHNSWTGGQPQHF.

This clonotype was counted between two and nine times. The chain joins TRBV27 to TRBJ1-6; no definite D call. CDR3 length: 17 amino acids. CDR1 is MNHEY, CDR2 SMNVEV, per germline (reference sequence). The V end lost 6 bases, the J end lost 7 bases, and 22 bases lay between the germline ends. This CDR3 reads CASSPPPLQAGNSPLHF. As DNA, the CDR3 is TGTGCCAGCAGCCCCCCACCCTTGCAGGCTGGAAATTCACCCCTCCACTTT.

This clonotype has ten or more counts. The chain combines TRBV6-2 or TRBV6-3 with TRBJ1-1; D unclear. The CDR3 sequence is 14 residues long. The V end was cut by 0 bases, the J end by 0 bases, with 5 bases between. Germline V gives CDR1 MNHEY, CDR2 SVGEGT. CDR3 coding DNA: TGTGCCAGCAGTTACTCTGGGGTGAACACTGAAGCTTTCTTT. Its protein is CASSYSGVNTEAFF.

V and J are TRBV27 and TRBJ1-6; D is perhaps TRBD1 (6 bases). This CDR3 spans 18 amino acids. V was shortened by 4 bases and J by 0 bases, with 16 bases between the two germline ends. Per the germline V gene, CDR1 is MNHEY and CDR2 is SMNVEV (reference sequence). CDR3 residues: CASSSIRTASSYNSPLHF. Written as DNA, the CDR3 is TGTGCCAGCAGTTCGATTCGGACAGCTAGCTCCTATAATTCACCCCTCCACTTT.

The V gene is TRBV6-2 or TRBV6-3, the J gene TRBJ2-3, with 8 nucleotides matching TRBD1. CDR1 is MNHEY and CDR2 is SVGEGT in the germline V gene. V lost 6 bases and J lost 3; bases outside the gene matches: 8. CDR3 length equals 15 residues. In DNA, the CDR3 is TGTGCCAGCAGCCGCCAGGGGGCTGGTACAGATACGCAGTATTTT. It codes for CASSRQGAGTDTQYF.

Ten or more counts support this clonotype. The chain joins TRBV6-5 to TRBJ1-1, with 9 nucleotides matching TRBD1. The germline CDR1 and CDR2 sequences are MNHEY and SVGAGI. After removal of 2 bases from V and 3 bases from J, the junction contained 7 bases not matched to a gene. This CDR3 comprises 16 residues. The CDR3, as DNA: TGTGCCAGCAGTTACGGGACAGGGCGGGGGGACACTGAAGCTTTCTTT. Translation: CASSYGTGRGDTEAFF.

This clonotype has a handful of counts. The V and J genes are TRBV6-1 and TRBJ2-7, with 12 bases that match TRBD2. The CDR3 consists of 14 residues. CDR1 is MNHNS and CDR2 is SASEGT in the germline V gene. Losses at the gene ends were 4 bases for V and 12 bases for J; bases not matched to a gene: 10. Here the CDR3 reads CASSVGTSGLHGYF. The CDR3 DNA reads as TGTGCCAGCAGTGTGGGGACTAGCGGGTTGCACGGGTACTTC.

This clonotype was observed a few times. The rearrangement links TRBV28 to TRBJ1-1, with a weak D call TRBD1 (5 bases). This CDR3 is built from 15 residues. The germline V and J ends were trimmed by 2 bases and 3 bases, with 13 bases remaining between them. The germline gives CDR1 MDHEN, CDR2 SYDVKM. The CDR3, as DNA: TGTGCCAGCAGTTTAGGAGGGGCGGCCCACACTGAAGCTTTCTTT. This codes for CASSLGGAAHTEAFF.